The rows below give T cell receptor beta chains drawn from one sample of a study of OX40 agonist ivuxolimab in advanced cancers. The assay was immunoSEQ multiplex PCR, and TCRdb's table has in-frame clones only and misses some. The sample comprises approximately 84,000 clones, around 84% of which are singletons, and less than 3% rests with the top ten. Sequenced here: CD4+ or CD8+ T cells sorted from blood, sampled in a trial of the OX40 agonist ivuxolimab. The receptors were gathered from an adult with an advanced solid tumor such as melanoma, head and neck, liver or kidney cancer. Each CDR3 is given with its conserved first and last residue.

V gene	J gene	CDR3 protein
TRBV5-1	TRBJ1-5	CASSLEGGQNQPQHF
TRBV5-1	TRBJ1-6	CASTRDGTNSPLHF
TRBV6-6	TRBJ1-1	CASSYSPTMNTEAFF
TRBV7-6	TRBJ2-5	CASSLARGERETQYF
TRBV5-6	TRBJ2-1	CASSVGLAGGHNEQFF
TRBV6-5	TRBJ1-2	CASSYVPESYGYTF
TRBV11-2	TRBJ1-2	CASSLTGKARRNYGYTF
TRBV7-2	TRBJ2-1	CASSFSGGPYNEQFF
TRBV2	TRBJ2-1	CASSGDVSYNEQFF
TRBV7-2	TRBJ1-6	CASSSGTGMNSPLHF
TRBV10-1	TRBJ1-1	CASSDSGLNTEAFF
TRBV28	TRBJ1-4	CASSSDRRKLFF
TRBV6-6	TRBJ2-5	CASSYYGDGETQYF
TRBV7-3	TRBJ2-1	CASSLQGALTNEQFF
TRBV7-6	TRBJ2-1	CASSFTGRGVYNEQFF
TRBV14	TRBJ1-2	CASSPRGGIYGYTF
TRBV7-9	TRBJ2-2	CASSPTRTNTGELFF
TRBV13	TRBJ2-7	CASSSDDRGQGEQYF
TRBV2	TRBJ1-4	CASRAGVPNEKLFF
TRBV6-5	TRBJ1-3	CASRSNLGRGNTIYF
TRBV29-1	TRBJ1-1	CSVCTTVNTEAFF
TRBV5-4	-	CASGGGGGSYEQYF